Following are 28 T cell receptor beta chains from one sample sequenced in a study of blood T cell repertoires in COVID-19. TCRdb keeps only in-frame clones here, not all; method: immunoSEQ multiplex PCR. Of tens of thousands of clones listed, 88% are singletons. Sequenced input: peripheral blood. The receptors shown here come from a human donor in a cohort sampled during active COVID-19.

V is TRBV5-1 and J is TRBJ1-2; D not certain. The CDR3 totals 14 residues. V lost 3 bases to trimming and J lost 4 bases, with 13 bases between them. CDR1 is SGHRS and CDR2 is YFSETQ in the germline V gene. This CDR3 is CASSSAGKTYGYTF. The CDR3 coding sequence is TGCGCCAGCAGCTCTGCCGGGAAAACCTATGGCTACACCTTC.

This CDR3 reads CASSQAPTGILGIQYF. CDR3 coding DNA: TGTGCCAGCAGCCAAGCTCCGACAGGGATTCTTGGCATTCAGTACTTC. The V call is TRBV4-2, the J call TRBJ2-4, with TRBD1 identical over 7 bases. The CDR3 sequence is 16 residues long. Germline V CDR1 and CDR2: LGHNA, YNFKEQ. J was trimmed by 9 bases and V by 1 base; bases with no gene match: 12.

The V call is TRBV11-2, the J call TRBJ2-5, with D possibly TRBD1 on 6 matching bases. Trimming removed 2 bases at V and 5 bases at J, with 24 bases between. This CDR3 is built from 18 residues. Germline V gene data show CDR1 as SGHAT and CDR2 as FQNNGV. CDR3 sequence reads: CASSLRGKRGQLGETQYF. The CDR3 region has the DNA TGTGCCAGCAGCTTAAGAGGCAAGCGAGGACAGCTCGGGGAGACCCAGTACTTC.

This chain joins TRBV27 and TRBJ1-2, with TRBD1 identical over 8 bases. V gave up 3 bases and J gave up 7 bases; unmatched junction bases: 7. This CDR3 contains 14 residues. Germline V gene data show CDR1 as MNHEY and CDR2 as SMNVEV (reference sequence). The CDR3 region is CASSFRWTGTGYTF. CDR3 bases: TGTGCCAGCAGTTTTAGGTGGACAGGGACTGGCTACACCTTC.

The chain has TRBV28 and TRBJ2-7, with a possible D match to TRBD1 (7 bases). Per the germline V gene, CDR1 is MDHEN and CDR2 is SYDVKM. This CDR3 region has 15 residues. Trimming removed 5 bases at V and 3 bases at J, with 17 bases between. The CDR3 coding sequence is TGTGCCAGCAGTAGCCGCGGGACAGTTATCTACGAGCAGTACTTC. Translating it yields CASSSRGTVIYEQYF.

The rearrangement uses TRBV4-1 and TRBJ2-1; TRBD2 matches 10 bases. CDR3 length: 15 residues. V lost 4 bases to trimming and J lost 7 bases; unmatched junction nucleotides: 7. CDR1 and CDR2 from the germline V gene are MGHRA and YSYEKL. CDR3 nucleotide sequence: TGCGCCAGCAGCCTAATAGCGGGAGGTAATAATGAGCAGTTCTTC. It specifies CASSLIAGGNNEQFF.

Only one count was recorded for this clone. The chain joins TRBV11-2 to TRBJ1-5, with 7 bases identical to TRBD1. The V and J ends lost 1 base and 7 bases, in that order; junction bases with no gene match: 10. Germline V gene lookup returns CDR1 SGHAT and CDR2 FQNNGV. CDR3 length equals 16 residues. The CDR3 spells CASSLGDRQSGQPQHF. The CDR3 nucleotides read TGTGCCAGCAGCTTAGGGGACAGACAGTCGGGACAGCCCCAGCATTTT.

The CDR3 DNA sequence: TGTGCCAGCGGGCGAAATAGACTAGGAGGGCACGAGCAGTACTTC. Its protein product is CASGRNRLGGHEQYF. The chain joins TRBV7-2 to TRBJ2-7, with a tentative D call TRBD2 (6 bases). The CDR3 is 15 amino acids. The germline V and J ends were trimmed by 8 bases and 5 bases, with 22 bases remaining between them. Germline CDR1 is SGHTA and CDR2 is FQGNSA. The full variable domain, rest sourced from reference TRBV7-2 and TRBJ2-7, is GAGVSQSPSNKVTEKGKDVELRCDPISGHTALYWYRQSLGQGLEFLIYFQGNSAPDKSGLPSDRFSAERTGGSVSTLTIQRTQQEDSAVYLCASGRNRLGGHEQYFGPGTRLTVT.

V and J are TRBV9 and TRBJ2-1, with 13 bases identical to TRBD2. J was trimmed by 10 bases and V by 2 bases; bases with no gene match: 6. Germline CDR1 reads SGDLS; CDR2 reads YYNGEE. There are 15 residues in the CDR3. In DNA, the CDR3 is TGTGCCAGCAGCGTCGGGACTAGCGGGGCCGCGGAGCAGTTCTTC. This gives the protein CASSVGTSGAAEQFF.

This chain joins TRBV27 and TRBJ2-7; tentative D call: TRBD1 (6 bases). This CDR3 has 14 residues. Germline V lookup: CDR1 MNHEY, CDR2 SMNVEV (reference sequence). V was clipped by 7 bases and J by 4 bases, with 17 bases between them. The CDR3 DNA reads as TGTGCCAGCACATCCCCAGGGGCGCAGTACGAGCAGTACTTC. It specifies CASTSPGAQYEQYF.

V gene TRBV7-9 combines with J gene TRBJ1-1, with a possible D match to TRBD1 (6 bases). V was clipped by 1 base and J by 0 bases, with 15 bases between them. Germline V gene data show CDR1 as SEHNR and CDR2 as FQNEAQ (reference sequence). This CDR3 contains 17 residues. The CDR3 DNA sequence: TGTGCCAGCAGCTTAGAGCCCACAGGGATGGTGAACACTGAAGCTTTCTTT. The encoded protein is CASSLEPTGMVNTEAFF.

The J gene is TRBJ1-4, the V gene TRBV6-2 or TRBV6-3; D perhaps matches TRBD1 (5 bases). From germline, CDR1 is MNHEY and CDR2 SVGEGT. Trimming pared 2 bases from V and 13 bases from J, leaving 17 bases between. The CDR3 has 14 residues. CDR3 residues: CASSYTRTPGGLFF. DNA of the CDR3: TGTGCCAGCAGTTACACCCGGACGCCGGGGGGACTGTTTTTT.

The chain carries TRBV5-4 and TRBJ2-1, with 10 nucleotides matching TRBD1. Losses at the gene ends were 4 bases for V and 8 bases for J; bases not matched to a gene: 18. Per germline, CDR1 SGHNT and CDR2 YYREEE (reference sequence). This CDR3 contains 18 residues. The CDR3 protein is CASSPPPRGGQGIDEQFF. CDR3 bases: TGTGCCAGCAGCCCACCTCCACGAGGGGGACAGGGGATCGATGAGCAGTTCTTC.

The gene calls are TRBV4-1 and TRBJ2-1; 12 nucleotides match TRBD1. The CDR3 spans 16 residues. The ends lost 2 bases at V and 6 bases at J; junction bases unmatched: 5. The germline V gene has CDR1 MGHRA and CDR2 YSYEKL. The CDR3 loop reads CASSQTPGQGANEQFF. CDR3 nucleotides: TGCGCCAGCAGCCAAACCCCGGGACAGGGGGCCAATGAGCAGTTCTTC.

The chain links TRBV29-1 to TRBJ2-3; 9 bases match TRBD2. Per the germline V gene, CDR1 is SQVTM and CDR2 is ANQGSEA. The CDR3 sequence is 14 residues long. The ends lost 4 bases at V and 4 bases at J; junction bases unmatched: 6. CDR3 coding DNA: TGCAGCGTTGGGCGGGGGGGCGGAGCAGATACGCAGTATTTT. Its translation is CSVGRGGGADTQYF.

A single count supports this clone. V is TRBV7-2 and J is TRBJ1-3, with D hard to call. This CDR3 spans 18 amino acids. V was pared by 3 bases and J by 0 bases, with 18 bases between. Per the germline V gene, CDR1 is SGHTA and CDR2 is FQGNSA. CDR3 DNA sequence: TGTGCCAGCAGCTTGGGGAGCCCGAAAGCGGGCTCTGGAAACACCATATATTTT. Translating it yields CASSLGSPKAGSGNTIYF.

V gene TRBV5-4 combines with J gene TRBJ2-5, with D uncertain. In germline, CDR1 is SGHNT, CDR2 YYREEE (reference sequence). Between the trimmed V and J ends, which lost 0 bases and 0 bases, there was a span of 6 bases. This CDR3 has 14 amino acids. CDR3 in amino acids: CASSLGRDQETQYF. The CDR3 region has the DNA TGTGCCAGCAGCTTGGGAAGAGACCAAGAGACCCAGTACTTC.

The rearrangement joins TRBV12-3 or TRBV12-4 to TRBJ1-2, with 8 positions matching TRBD1. Trimming cost V 4 bases and J 6 bases; bases outside gene matches: 1. This CDR3 spans 12 amino acids. DNA for the CDR3: TGTGCCAGCAGTTGGACAGGGAATGGCTACACCTTC. Protein sequence: CASSWTGNGYTF.

The chain is built from TRBV27 and TRBJ2-3, with D possibly matching TRBD1 (6 bases). Deletions cut 2 bases from V and 3 bases from J, with 9 bases between. The germline gives CDR1 MNHEY, CDR2 SMNVEV (reference sequence). This CDR3 has 14 residues. CDR3 DNA: TGTGCCAGCAGTTTACAGGGGAGAACAGATACGCAGTATTTT. Translation gives CASSLQGRTDTQYF.

The chain recombines TRBV4-2 with TRBJ2-2; possible D gene TRBD2, 5 bases. CDR1 is LGHNA and CDR2 is YNFKEQ in the germline V gene. The CDR3 has 15 residues. Trimming took off 1 base at V and 3 bases at J, with 9 bases between the two ends. CDR3 sequence reads: CASSQAVRDTGELFF. CDR3 nucleotides: TGTGCCAGCAGCCAAGCTGTGAGGGACACCGGGGAGCTGTTTTTT.

The V gene is TRBV5-1, the J gene TRBJ2-3; TRBD1 matches at 8 bases. The CDR3 is 15 amino acids. The germline V gene has CDR1 SGHRS and CDR2 YFSETQ. V dropped 6 bases and J dropped 4; count of bases not matched to a gene: 10. CDR3 nucleotide sequence: TGCGCCAGCACACCGACAGGGGAATTTTCAGATACGCAGTATTTT. This gives the protein CASTPTGEFSDTQYF.

V and J are TRBV28 and TRBJ1-2, with D maybe TRBD1 (5 bases). The CDR3 has 14 amino acids. V was cut by 9 bases and J by 1 base, with 15 bases left in between. The germline V gene encodes CDR1 MDHEN and CDR2 SYDVKM. The CDR3 sequence: CASERQRDNYGYTF. Written as DNA, the CDR3 is TGTGCCAGTGAAAGACAGCGAGATAACTATGGCTACACCTTC.

V is TRBV18 and J is TRBJ2-2, with 7 bases lining up with TRBD1. The V gene's germline CDR1 is KGHSH and CDR2 LQKENI. The CDR3 totals 18 residues. V dropped 2 bases and J dropped 4; count of bases not matched to a gene: 13. The CDR3 loop reads CASSPSFLRDSLTGELFF. The CDR3 coding sequence is TGTGCCAGCTCACCAAGCTTTTTGAGGGACAGCCTCACCGGGGAGCTGTTTTTT. Full variable domain (remainder filled in from reference TRBV18 and TRBJ2-2): NAGVMQNPRHLVRRRGQEARLRCSPMKGHSHVYWYRQLPEEGLKFMVYLQKENIIDESGMPKERFSAEFPKEGPSILRIQQVVRGDSAAYFCASSPSFLRDSLTGELFFGEGSRLTVL.

The chain carries TRBV5-4 and TRBJ2-7; the D gene is possibly TRBD2 (6 bases). The germline V and J ends were trimmed by 2 bases and 1 base, with 16 bases remaining between them. Germline V gene data show CDR1 as SGHNT and CDR2 as YYREEE (reference sequence). The CDR3 sequence is 16 residues long. CDR3 nucleotide sequence: TGTGCCAGCAGCTTCGGAGGGAGTCGCACGTCCTACGAGCAGTACTTC. Residues: CASSFGGSRTSYEQYF.

The chain joins TRBV10-1 to TRBJ1-4; D unresolved. CDR1 is WNHNN and CDR2 is SYGVQD in the germline V gene (reference sequence). This CDR3 has 14 amino acids. V was clipped by 7 bases and J by 2 bases, with 11 bases between them. The CDR3 DNA sequence: TGCGCCAGCACCCCCGGCGGGACTAATGAAAAACTGTTTTTT. The encoded protein is CASTPGGTNEKLFF.

This clone occurred once. The V gene is TRBV6-5, the J gene TRBJ2-7; TRBD1 matches 7 bases. V was clipped by 8 bases and J by 2 bases; unmatched bases: 6. Germline V gives CDR1 MNHEY, CDR2 SVGAGI. The CDR3 is 13 residues long. The CDR3 coding sequence is TGTGCCAGCTCAGGACAGGCCACCTACGAGCAGTACTTC. It translates to CASSGQATYEQYF.

The CDR3 DNA follows: TGTGCCTGGATCCCGGGACAGAACACCGGGGAGCTGTTTTTT. It yields the protein CAWIPGQNTGELFF. The chain employs TRBV30 and TRBJ2-2, with TRBD1 as a possible D gene (6 bases). This CDR3 spans 14 amino acids. Germline values: CDR1 GTSNPN, CDR2 SVGIG (reference sequence). Trimming took off 4 bases at V and 1 base at J, with 10 bases between the two ends. Full variable domain (remainder filled in from reference TRBV30 and TRBJ2-2): SQTIHQWPATLVQPVGSPLSLECTVEGTSNPNLYWYRQAAGRGLQLLFYSVGIGQISSEVPQNLSASRPQDRQFILSSKKLLLSDSGFYLCAWIPGQNTGELFFGEGSRLTVL.

The chain carries TRBV13 and TRBJ2-1, with 13 bases aligning to TRBD2. The CDR3 consists of 17 residues. Unmatched junction bases numbered 11, after V lost 5 bases and J lost 7 bases. CDR1 is PRHDT, CDR2 FYEKMQ, per germline (reference sequence). CDR3 sequence reads: CASSQFRTSGSGNEQFF. The CDR3 nucleotides read TGTGCCAGCAGCCAGTTCAGGACTAGCGGGAGTGGTAATGAGCAGTTCTTC.